The 2 T cell receptor beta chains presented below share a single source sample, sequenced in a study of blood T cell repertoires in COVID-19. Using immunoSEQ multiplex PCR, the repertoire was profiled, and TCRdb retains in-frame clones only, with some absent. The table has 150,000 to 250,000 clones, about 76% seen once. The sample comprised peripheral blood. The receptors originated from a woman aged 40 to 50 with COVID-19, enrolled during active disease.

V gene TRBV5-5 combines with J gene TRBJ2-3; 7 bases are shared with TRBD2. CDR3 length: 15 amino acids. After removal of 0 bases from V and 3 bases from J, the junction contained 4 bases not matched to a gene. The germline gives CDR1 SGHKS, CDR2 YYEKEE (reference sequence). Written as DNA, the CDR3 is TGTGCCAGCAGCTTGGTTGGCGGGAGAACAGATACGCAGTATTTT. Protein: CASSLVGGRTDTQYF.

This clone was recorded only once. The chain recombines TRBV12-5 with TRBJ1-3, with D possibly TRBD1 on 5 matching bases. Germline V gives CDR1 LGHNT, CDR2 FRNRAP. The CDR3 is 16 amino acids. V was trimmed by 6 bases and J by 0 bases, leaving 15 bases between them. The CDR3 here is CASGGTYPGSGNTIYF. CDR3 sequence (DNA): TGTGCTAGTGGCGGGACTTACCCGGGCTCTGGAAACACCATATATTTT.